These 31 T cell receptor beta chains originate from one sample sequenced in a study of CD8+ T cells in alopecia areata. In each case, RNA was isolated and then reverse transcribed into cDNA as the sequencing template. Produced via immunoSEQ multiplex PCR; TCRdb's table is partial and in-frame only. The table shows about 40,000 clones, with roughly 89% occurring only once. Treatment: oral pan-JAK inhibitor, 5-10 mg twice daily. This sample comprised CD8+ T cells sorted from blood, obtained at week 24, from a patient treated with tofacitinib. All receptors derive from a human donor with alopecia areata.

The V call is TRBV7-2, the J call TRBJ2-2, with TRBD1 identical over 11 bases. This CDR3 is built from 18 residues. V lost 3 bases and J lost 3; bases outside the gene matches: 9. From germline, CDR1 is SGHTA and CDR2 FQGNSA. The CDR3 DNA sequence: TGTGCCAGCAGCTTCCCCCAGCGGACAGGGGGCGACACCGGGGAGCTGTTTTTT. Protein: CASSFPQRTGGDTGELFF.

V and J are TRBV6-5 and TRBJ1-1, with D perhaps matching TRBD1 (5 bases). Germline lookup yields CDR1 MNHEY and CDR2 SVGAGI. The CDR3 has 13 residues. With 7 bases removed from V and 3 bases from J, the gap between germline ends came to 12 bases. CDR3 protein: CASTRGGYTEAFF. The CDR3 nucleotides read TGTGCCAGCACGAGGGGCGGATACACTGAAGCTTTCTTT.

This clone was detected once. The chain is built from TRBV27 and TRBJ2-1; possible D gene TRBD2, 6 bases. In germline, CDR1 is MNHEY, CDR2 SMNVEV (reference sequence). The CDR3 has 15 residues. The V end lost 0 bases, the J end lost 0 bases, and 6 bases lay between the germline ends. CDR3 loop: CASSLSGGSYNEQFF. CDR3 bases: TGTGCCAGCAGTTTATCGGGGGGCTCCTACAATGAGCAGTTCTTC.

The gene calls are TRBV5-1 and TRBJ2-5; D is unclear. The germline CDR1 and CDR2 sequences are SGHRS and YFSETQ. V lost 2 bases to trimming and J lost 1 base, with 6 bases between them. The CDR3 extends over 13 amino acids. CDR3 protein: CASSFFPQETQYF. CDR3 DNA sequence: TGCGCCAGCAGCTTCTTCCCCCAAGAGACCCAGTACTTC.

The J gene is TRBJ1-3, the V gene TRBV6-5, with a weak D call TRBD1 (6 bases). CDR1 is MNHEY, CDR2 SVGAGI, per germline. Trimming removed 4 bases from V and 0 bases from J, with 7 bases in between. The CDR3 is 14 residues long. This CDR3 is CASSSQGSGNTIYF. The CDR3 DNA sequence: TGTGCCAGCAGTTCACAGGGCTCTGGAAACACCATATATTTT.

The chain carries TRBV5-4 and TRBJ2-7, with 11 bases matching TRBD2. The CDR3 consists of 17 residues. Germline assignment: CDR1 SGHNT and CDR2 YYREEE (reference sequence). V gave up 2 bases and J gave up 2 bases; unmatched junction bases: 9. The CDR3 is CASSFTSGGPFPYEQYF. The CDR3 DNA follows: TGTGCCAGCAGCTTTACTAGCGGGGGACCGTTTCCCTACGAGCAGTACTTC.

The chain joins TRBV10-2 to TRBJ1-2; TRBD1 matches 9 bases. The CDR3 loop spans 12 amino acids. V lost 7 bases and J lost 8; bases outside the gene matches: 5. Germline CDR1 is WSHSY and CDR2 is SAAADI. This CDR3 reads CASTEGQGGYTF. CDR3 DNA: TGCGCCAGCACCGAGGGACAGGGCGGCTACACCTTC.

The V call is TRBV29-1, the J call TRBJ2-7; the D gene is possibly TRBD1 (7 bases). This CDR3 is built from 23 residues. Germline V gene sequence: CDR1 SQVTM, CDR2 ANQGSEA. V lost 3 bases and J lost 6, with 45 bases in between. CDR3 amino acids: CSVEGLWDLGSQGETGTLGEQYF. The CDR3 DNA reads TGCAGCGTTGAGGGCCTTTGGGACTTGGGGTCTCAGGGCGAGACAGGGACACTGGGCGAGCAGTACTTC.

CDR3: CATTGTIRTDTQYF. In DNA form, the CDR3 reads TGTGCCACAACCGGGACTATCCGTACAGATACGCAGTATTTT. V is TRBV2 and J is TRBJ2-3; the match to TRBD2 covers 7 bases. V dropped 10 bases and J dropped 3; count of bases not matched to a gene: 10. The germline V gene encodes CDR1 SNHLY and CDR2 FYNNEI. The CDR3 sequence is 14 residues long.

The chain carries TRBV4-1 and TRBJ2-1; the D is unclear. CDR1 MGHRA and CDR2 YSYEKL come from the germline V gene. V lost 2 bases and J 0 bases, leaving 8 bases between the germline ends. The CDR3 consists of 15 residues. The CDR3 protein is CASSQQSYSYNEQFF. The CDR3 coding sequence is TGCGCCAGCAGCCAACAGTCTTACTCCTACAATGAGCAGTTCTTC.

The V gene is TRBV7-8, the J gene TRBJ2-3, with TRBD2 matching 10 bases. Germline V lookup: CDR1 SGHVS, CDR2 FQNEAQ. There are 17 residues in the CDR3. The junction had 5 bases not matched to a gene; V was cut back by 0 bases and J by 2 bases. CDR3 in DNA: TGTGCCAGCAGCTTAGCGCTAGCGGGGGAGTCCACAGATACGCAGTATTTT. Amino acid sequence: CASSLALAGESTDTQYF.

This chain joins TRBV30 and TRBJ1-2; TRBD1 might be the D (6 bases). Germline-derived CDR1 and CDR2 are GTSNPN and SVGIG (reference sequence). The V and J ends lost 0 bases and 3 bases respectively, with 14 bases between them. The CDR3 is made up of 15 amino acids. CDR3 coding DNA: TGTGCCTGGAGTGTACCCACAGGGTTAGACTATGGCTACACCTTC. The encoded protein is CAWSVPTGLDYGYTF.

CDR3 protein: CASSPRDTYNEQFF. CDR3 in DNA: TGTGCCAGCTCACCCCGGGACACTTACAATGAGCAGTTCTTC. The chain links TRBV18 to TRBJ2-1; a weak D match, TRBD1 (6 bases). This CDR3 comprises 14 residues. CDR1 is KGHSH and CDR2 is LQKENI in the germline V gene. Trimming shortened V by 3 bases and J by 4 bases, and 10 bases separated the two germline ends.

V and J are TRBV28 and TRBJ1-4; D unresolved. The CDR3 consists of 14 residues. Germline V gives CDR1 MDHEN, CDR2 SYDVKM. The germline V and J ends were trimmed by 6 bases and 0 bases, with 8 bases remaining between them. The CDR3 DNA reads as TGTGCCAGCAGCTATCTCGCAACTAATGAAAAACTGTTTTTT. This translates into CASSYLATNEKLFF.

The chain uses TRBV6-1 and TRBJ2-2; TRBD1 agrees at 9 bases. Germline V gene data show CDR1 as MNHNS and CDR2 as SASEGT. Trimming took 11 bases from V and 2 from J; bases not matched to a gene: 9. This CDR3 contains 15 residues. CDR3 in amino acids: CAGGGTGTNTGELFF. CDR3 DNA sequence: TGTGCCGGGGGAGGGACAGGGACCAACACCGGGGAGCTGTTTTTT.

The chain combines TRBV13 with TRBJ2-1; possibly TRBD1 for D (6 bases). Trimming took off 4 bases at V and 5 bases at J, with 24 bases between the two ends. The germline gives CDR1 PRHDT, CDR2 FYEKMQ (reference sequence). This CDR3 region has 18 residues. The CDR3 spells CASSSFLHEGVNNNEQFF. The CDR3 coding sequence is TGTGCCAGCAGCTCCTTTCTCCACGAGGGGGTCAATAACAATGAGCAGTTCTTC.

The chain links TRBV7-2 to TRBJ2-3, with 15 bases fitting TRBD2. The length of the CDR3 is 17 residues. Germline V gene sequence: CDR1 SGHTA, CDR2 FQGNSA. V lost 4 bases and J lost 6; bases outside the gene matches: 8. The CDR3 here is CASSSGLAGGALDTQYF. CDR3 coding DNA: TGTGCCAGCAGCTCCGGACTAGCGGGGGGGGCCTTGGATACGCAGTATTTT.

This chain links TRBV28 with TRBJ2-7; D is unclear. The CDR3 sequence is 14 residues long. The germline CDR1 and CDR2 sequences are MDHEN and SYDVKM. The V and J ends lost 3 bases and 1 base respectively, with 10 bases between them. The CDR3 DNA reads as TGTGCCAGCAGTTTGCCCGAATTATCCTACGAGCAGTACTTC. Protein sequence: CASSLPELSYEQYF.

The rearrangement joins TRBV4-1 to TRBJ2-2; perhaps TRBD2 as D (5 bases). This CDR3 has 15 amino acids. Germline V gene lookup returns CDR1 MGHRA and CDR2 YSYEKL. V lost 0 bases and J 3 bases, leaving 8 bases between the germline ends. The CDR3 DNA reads TGCGCCAGCAGCCAAGAACTAGGCGACACCGGGGAGCTGTTTTTT. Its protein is CASSQELGDTGELFF.

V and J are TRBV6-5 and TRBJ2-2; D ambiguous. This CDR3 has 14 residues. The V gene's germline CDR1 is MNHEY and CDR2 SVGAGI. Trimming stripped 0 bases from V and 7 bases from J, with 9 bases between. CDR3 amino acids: CASSYSLQDGELFF. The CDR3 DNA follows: TGTGCCAGCAGTTACTCGTTGCAGGACGGGGAGCTGTTTTTT.

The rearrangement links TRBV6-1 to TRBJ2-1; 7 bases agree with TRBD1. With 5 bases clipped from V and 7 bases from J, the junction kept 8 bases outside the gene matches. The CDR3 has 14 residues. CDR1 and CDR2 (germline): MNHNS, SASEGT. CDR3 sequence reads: CASSQGGAWNEQFF. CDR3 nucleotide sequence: TGTGCCAGCAGTCAAGGGGGCGCGTGGAATGAGCAGTTCTTC.

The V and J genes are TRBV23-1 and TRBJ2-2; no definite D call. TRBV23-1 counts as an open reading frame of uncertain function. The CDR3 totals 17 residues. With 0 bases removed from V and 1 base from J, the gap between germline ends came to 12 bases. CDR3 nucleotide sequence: TGCGCCAGCAGTCAATCAACTCCAGTTCAGAACACCGGGGAGCTGTTTTTT. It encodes CASSQSTPVQNTGELFF.

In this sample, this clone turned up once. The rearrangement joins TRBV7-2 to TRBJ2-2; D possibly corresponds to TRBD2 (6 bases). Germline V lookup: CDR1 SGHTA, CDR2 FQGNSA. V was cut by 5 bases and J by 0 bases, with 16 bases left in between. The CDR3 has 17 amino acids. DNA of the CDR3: TGTGCCAGCAGCCGAACCCTAGCGTACTCGAACACCGGGGAGCTGTTTTTT. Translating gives CASSRTLAYSNTGELFF.

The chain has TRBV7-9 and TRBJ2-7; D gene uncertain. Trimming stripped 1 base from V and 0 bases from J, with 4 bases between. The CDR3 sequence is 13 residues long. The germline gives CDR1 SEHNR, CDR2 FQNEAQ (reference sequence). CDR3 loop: CASSLVSSYEQYF. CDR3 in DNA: TGTGCCAGCAGCTTAGTGTCCTCCTACGAGCAGTACTTC.

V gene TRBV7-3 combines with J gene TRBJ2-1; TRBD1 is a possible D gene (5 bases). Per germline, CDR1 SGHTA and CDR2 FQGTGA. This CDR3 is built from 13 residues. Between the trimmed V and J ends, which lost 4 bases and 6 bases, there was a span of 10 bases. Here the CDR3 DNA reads TGTGCCAGCAGCTCACAGGTGGGCAATGAGCAGTTCTTC. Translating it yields CASSSQVGNEQFF.

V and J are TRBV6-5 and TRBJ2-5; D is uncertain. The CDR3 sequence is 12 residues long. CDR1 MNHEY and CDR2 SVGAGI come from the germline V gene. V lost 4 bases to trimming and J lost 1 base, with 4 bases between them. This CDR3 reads CASSSFQETQYF. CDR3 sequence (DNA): TGTGCCAGCAGTTCCTTCCAAGAGACCCAGTACTTC.

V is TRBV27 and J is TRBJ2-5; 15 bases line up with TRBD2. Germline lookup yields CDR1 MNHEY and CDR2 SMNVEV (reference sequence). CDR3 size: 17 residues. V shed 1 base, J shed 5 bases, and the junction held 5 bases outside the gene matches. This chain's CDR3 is CASSLLGLAGGRETQYF. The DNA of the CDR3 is TGTGCCAGCAGTTTATTGGGACTAGCGGGGGGCCGGGAGACCCAGTACTTC.

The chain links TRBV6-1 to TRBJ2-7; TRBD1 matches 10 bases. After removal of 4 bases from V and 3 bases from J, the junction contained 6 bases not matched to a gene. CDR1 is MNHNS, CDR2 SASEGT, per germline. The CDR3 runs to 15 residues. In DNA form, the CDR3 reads TGTGCCAGCAGTGTAGCGGGACAGGGGCACTACGAGCAGTACTTC. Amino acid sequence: CASSVAGQGHYEQYF.

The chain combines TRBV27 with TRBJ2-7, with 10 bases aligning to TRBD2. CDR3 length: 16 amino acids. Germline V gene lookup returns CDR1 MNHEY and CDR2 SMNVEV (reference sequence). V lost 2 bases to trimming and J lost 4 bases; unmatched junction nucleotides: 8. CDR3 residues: CASSLASLAGEYEQYF. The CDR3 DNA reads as TGTGCCAGCAGTTTAGCCTCCCTAGCGGGAGAATACGAGCAGTACTTC.

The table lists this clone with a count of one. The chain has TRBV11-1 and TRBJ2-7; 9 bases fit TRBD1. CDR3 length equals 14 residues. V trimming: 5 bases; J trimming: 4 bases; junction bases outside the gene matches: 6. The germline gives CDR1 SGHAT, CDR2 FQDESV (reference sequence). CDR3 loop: CASSISGQGYEQYF. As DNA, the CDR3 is TGTGCCAGCAGCATATCGGGACAGGGTTACGAGCAGTACTTC.

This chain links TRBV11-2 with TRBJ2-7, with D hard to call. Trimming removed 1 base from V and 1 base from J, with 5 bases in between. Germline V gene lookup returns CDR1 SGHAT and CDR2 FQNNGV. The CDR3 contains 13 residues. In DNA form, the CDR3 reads TGTGCCAGCAGCTTAGGGTCTTCCTACGAGCAGTACTTC. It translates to CASSLGSSYEQYF.